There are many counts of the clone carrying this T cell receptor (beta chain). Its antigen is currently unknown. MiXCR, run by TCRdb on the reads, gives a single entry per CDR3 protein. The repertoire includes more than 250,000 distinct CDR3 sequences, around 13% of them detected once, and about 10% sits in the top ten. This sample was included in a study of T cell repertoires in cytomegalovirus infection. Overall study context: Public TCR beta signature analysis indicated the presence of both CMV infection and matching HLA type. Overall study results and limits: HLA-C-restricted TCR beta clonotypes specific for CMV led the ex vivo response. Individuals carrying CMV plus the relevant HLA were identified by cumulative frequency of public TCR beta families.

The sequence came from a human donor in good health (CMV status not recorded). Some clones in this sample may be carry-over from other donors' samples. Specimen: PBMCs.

The CDR3 is CATSAAGETQYF. Here the CDR3 DNA reads TGTGCCACCAGTGCGGCTGGGGAGACCCAGTACTTC. The gene calls are TRBV24-1 and TRBJ2-5; D is unclear. V was shortened by 5 bases and J by 5 bases, with 8 bases between the two germline ends. The germline gives CDR1 KGHDR, CDR2 SFDVKD. The CDR3 extends over 12 amino acids.